The 7 T cell receptor delta chains below all came from one sample that was sequenced in a study of Vδ1+ human thymocytes. Whole-study results and caveats: Thymic TRG and TRD repertoires appeared highly polyclonal, with Gaussian CDR3 length distributions.

The template was reverse-transcribed extracted RNA. Pooled V-gene forward primers with one constant-region reverse primer generated the CDR3 amplicons by multiplex PCR. TCRdb called clones anew from the multiplex PCR reads with CATT. Here the sample spans under 80,000 delta-chain clones, about 38% being singletons. Their antigen targets remain unknown. The sequencing sample was made of Vdelta1+ gamma-delta thymocytes from the thymus. The subset was: FACS-sorted CD3+ TCRalphabeta- TCRVdelta1+ TCRVdelta2- thymocytes. These receptors all come from a boy under two years old who had congenital heart surgery.

This clone was observed a few times. The chain recombines TRDV1 with TRDJ1; 8 positions match TRDD3. CDR1 is TSWWSYY, CDR2 QGS, per germline. With 2 bases clipped from V and 0 bases from J, the junction kept 11 bases outside the gene matches. The CDR3 covers 18 residues. The CDR3 DNA follows: TGTGCTCTTGGGGAAAGTATAGGGGATACACTGTACACCGATAAACTCATCTTT. This gives the protein CALGESIGDTLYTDKLIF.

This clone was seen only once. The rearrangement joins TRDV1 to TRDJ1, with 9 bases identical to TRDD3. This CDR3 region has 22 residues. V lost 0 bases to trimming and J lost 0 bases; unmatched junction nucleotides: 20. Germline CDR1 and CDR2: TSWWSYY and QGS. CDR3: CALGELSLPRTLGEPHTDKLIF. The CDR3 DNA is TGTGCTCTTGGGGAACTTTCCCTTCCCCGGACACTGGGGGAACCCCACACCGATAAACTCATCTTT.

This clone was detected only a few times. The J gene is TRDJ1, the V gene TRDV1, with 8 bases lining up with TRDD3. Germline CDR1 TSWWSYY, CDR2 QGS. This CDR3 spans 18 amino acids. Trimming removed 3 bases from V and 0 bases from J; junction bases left unmatched: 12. The CDR3 loop is CALGDPLRGIRYTDKLIF. The CDR3 bases are TGTGCTCTTGGGGATCCTCTCCGGGGGATAAGGTACACCGATAAACTCATCTTT.

This clone was observed a few times. The same CDR3 is also encoded by other DNA sequences in this sample. This chain connects TRDV1 to TRDJ1, with 11 bases lining up with TRDD3. This CDR3 has 20 amino acids. The germline V gene has CDR1 TSWWSYY and CDR2 QGS. Trimming cost V 0 bases and J 2 bases; bases outside gene matches: 14. The CDR3 DNA follows: TGTGCTCTTGGGGAACTTTCCTACTGGGGGATAAACGGAAGGACCGATAAACTCATCTTT. Translation: CALGELSYWGINGRTDKLIF.

As for this clone: A much larger clone differs from this one at a single base, so this may be a read error. Other nucleotide sequences from this sample produce the same CDR3. V gene TRDV2 combines with J gene TRDJ1, with 9 bases identical to TRDD3. With 5 bases clipped from V and 3 bases from J, the junction kept 3 bases outside the gene matches. Per the germline V gene, CDR1 is GEAIGNYY and CDR2 is EKD. The CDR3 loop spans 13 amino acids. The CDR3 sequence: CACAGGYPDKLIF. For the CDR3, the DNA is TGTGCCTGTGCCGGGGGATACCCCGATAAACTCATCTTT.

This clone has only a few counts. The chain uses TRDV1 and TRDJ1, with no clear D. The V gene's germline CDR1 is TSWWSYY and CDR2 QGS. This CDR3 contains 18 residues. Trimming removed 2 bases at V and 8 bases at J, with 27 bases between. CDR3 residues: CALGEAELVGFRSYKLIF. The CDR3 bases are TGTGCTCTTGGGGAAGCCGAGTTAGTAGGGTTCCGGAGCTACAAACTCATCTTT.

A word on this clone: The junction and the germline gene differ at one end; a read error may be behind it. This chain connects TRDV1 to TRDJ1, with a possible D match to TRDD3 (9 bases). The CDR3 runs to 21 residues. Germline CDR1 TSWWSYY, CDR2 QGS. The CDR3 DNA sequence: TGTGCTCTTGGGGGCTTCCTACGAAATACTGGGGGACGGCTCGCAACCGATAAACTCACCTTT. This codes for CALGGFLRNTGGRLATDKLTF.